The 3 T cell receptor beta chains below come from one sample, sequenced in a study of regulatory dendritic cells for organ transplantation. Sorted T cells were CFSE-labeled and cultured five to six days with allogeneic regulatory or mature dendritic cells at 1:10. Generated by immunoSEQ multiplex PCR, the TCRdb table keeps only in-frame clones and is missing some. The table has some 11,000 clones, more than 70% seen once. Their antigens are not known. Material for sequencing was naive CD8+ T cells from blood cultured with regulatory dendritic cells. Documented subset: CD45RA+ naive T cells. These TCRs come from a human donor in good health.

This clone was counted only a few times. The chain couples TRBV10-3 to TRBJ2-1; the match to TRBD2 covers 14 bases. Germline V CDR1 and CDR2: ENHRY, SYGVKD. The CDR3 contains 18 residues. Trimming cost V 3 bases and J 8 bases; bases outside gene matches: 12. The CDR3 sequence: CAISEGTSGGFPGDEQFF. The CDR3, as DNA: TGTGCCATCAGTGAAGGGACTAGCGGGGGCTTTCCGGGGGATGAGCAGTTCTTC.

CDR3 coding DNA: TGTGCCACCAGCAGAGATGTGACAGCCTACGAGCAGTACTTC. Amino acids: CATSRDVTAYEQYF. This rearrangement joins TRBV15 to TRBJ2-7; the D gene is possibly TRBD1 (5 bases). CDR1 and CDR2 (germline): LNHNV, YYDKDF (reference sequence). V was pared by 0 bases and J by 2 bases, with 8 bases between. This CDR3 spans 14 amino acids.

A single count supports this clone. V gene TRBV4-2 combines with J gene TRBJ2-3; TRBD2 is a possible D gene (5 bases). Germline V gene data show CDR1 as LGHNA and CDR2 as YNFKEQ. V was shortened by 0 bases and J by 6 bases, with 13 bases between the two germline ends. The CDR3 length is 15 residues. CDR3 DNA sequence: TGTGCCAGCAGCCAAGATTTACTAGTCGGGGATACGCAGTATTTT. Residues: CASSQDLLVGDTQYF.